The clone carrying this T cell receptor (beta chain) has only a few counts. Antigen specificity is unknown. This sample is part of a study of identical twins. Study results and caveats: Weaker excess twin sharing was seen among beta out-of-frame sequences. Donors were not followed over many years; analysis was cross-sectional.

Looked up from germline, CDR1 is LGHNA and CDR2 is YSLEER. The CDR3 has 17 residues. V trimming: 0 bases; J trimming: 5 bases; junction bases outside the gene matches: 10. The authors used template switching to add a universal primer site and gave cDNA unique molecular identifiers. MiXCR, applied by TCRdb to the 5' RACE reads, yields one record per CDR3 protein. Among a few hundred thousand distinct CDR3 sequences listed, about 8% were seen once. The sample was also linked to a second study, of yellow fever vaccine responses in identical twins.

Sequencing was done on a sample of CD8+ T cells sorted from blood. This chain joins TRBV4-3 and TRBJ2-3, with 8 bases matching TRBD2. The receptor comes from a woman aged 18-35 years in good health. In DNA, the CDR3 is TGCGCCAGCAGCCAAGACAGGAGCGGGCTAGCGGGAGATACGCAGTATTTT. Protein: CASSQDRSGLAGDTQYF.